The clone carrying this TCR beta chain was counted between two and nine times. What it recognizes is unknown. A single record per CDR3 protein comes from TCRdb applying MiXCR to the 5' RACE reads. The sample records just over 300,000 distinct CDR3 sequences, 20% to 25% being singletons. These data belong to a study of CD8 T cells in ankylosing spondylitis. Study observations and caveats: Blood from ankylosing spondylitis patients appeared to carry a characteristic roughly 8-variant TCR beta motif. Reportedly, significant enrichment of disease-linked clones occurred in matched ankylosing spondylitis synovial fluid. Reports of some motif variants in reactive arthritis synovial fluid and blood predate this one. The authors found the disease-linked clones to be CD8+ and relatively rare in peripheral blood.

The CDR3 is 13 amino acids. The V and J ends lost 7 bases and 0 bases, in that order; junction bases with no gene match: 1. The germline gives CDR1 SGHRS, CDR2 YFSETQ. The chain uses TRBV5-1 and TRBJ1-1; TRBD1 matches at 9 bases. The clonotype originates from a female donor with ankylosing spondylitis or in good health (not recorded which). Sample: blood, either unsorted or a sorted T cell fraction (not recorded which). The CDR3 sequence is CASGDRVNTEAFF. Here the CDR3 DNA reads TGCGCCAGCGGGGACAGGGTGAACACTGAAGCTTTCTTT.